Shown below are 16 T cell receptor beta chains from a single sample sequenced in a study of blood T cell repertoires in COVID-19. Repertoires were generated with immunoSEQ multiplex PCR, while TCRdb's copy carries only in-frame clones and drops some. The profile shows roughly 220,000 clones, about three quarters of them singletons. Specimen: peripheral blood. The receptors were gathered from a woman aged 70-85 years with acute or convalescent COVID-19.

The chain has TRBV19 and TRBJ1-1, with TRBD1 matching over 7 bases. Looked up from germline, CDR1 is LNHDA and CDR2 is SQIVND (reference sequence). The V segment lost 7 bases and the J segment 4 bases; nucleotides outside the gene matches: 15. CDR3 length: 16 residues. The CDR3 is CASTQFHITGATEAFF. The CDR3 region has the DNA TGTGCCAGTACCCAGTTTCATATAACAGGGGCCACTGAAGCTTTCTTT.

The chain has TRBV6-5 and TRBJ1-3; D is ambiguous. The CDR3 totals 11 residues. V was pared by 6 bases and J by 9 bases, with 9 bases between. The germline gives CDR1 MNHEY, CDR2 SVGAGI. Written as DNA, the CDR3 is TGTGCCAGCAGCAATGGCGGCACCATATATTTT. Amino acid sequence: CASSNGGTIYF.

The V gene is TRBV5-1, the J gene TRBJ2-7, with a possible D match to TRBD2 (7 bases). V was trimmed by 1 base and J by 2 bases, leaving 13 bases between them. The CDR3 runs 15 residues. Germline V lookup: CDR1 SGHRS, CDR2 YFSETQ. The CDR3 nucleotides are TGCGCCAGCAGCTTGAGGGGGGGCGGAGCCTACGAGCAGTACTTC. Translation: CASSLRGGGAYEQYF.

J is TRBJ1-4 and V is TRBV7-2, with D maybe TRBD1 (5 bases). CDR1 and CDR2 from the germline V gene are SGHTA and FQGNSA. The CDR3 is made up of 15 amino acids. The V and J ends lost 5 bases and 8 bases respectively, with 18 bases between them. CDR3 in DNA: TGTGCCAGCAGCCAAACCCTCACAGGAACGGAAAAACTGTTTTTT. It translates to CASSQTLTGTEKLFF.

J is TRBJ2-5 and V is TRBV2; D is unclear. The CDR3 has 14 residues. Germline CDR1 is SNHLY and CDR2 is FYNNEI. The V end was cut by 1 base, the J end by 5 bases, with 11 bases between. CDR3 sequence reads: CASSEDANLETQYF. The CDR3 DNA reads as TGTGCCAGCAGTGAAGACGCGAACCTGGAGACCCAGTACTTC.

The chain joins TRBV6-5 to TRBJ1-1, with D possibly being TRBD1 (6 bases). This CDR3 has 14 residues. V lost 6 bases and J lost 5, with 16 bases in between. Germline CDR1 and CDR2: MNHEY and SVGAGI. CDR3 protein: CASRGGGTWTEAFF. Here the CDR3 DNA reads TGTGCCAGCAGGGGAGGGGGAACGTGGACTGAAGCTTTCTTT.

This rearrangement joins TRBV5-1 to TRBJ2-1; 13 nucleotides align to TRBD2. With 3 bases clipped from V and 8 bases from J, the junction kept 11 bases outside the gene matches. Germline V gives CDR1 SGHRS, CDR2 YFSETQ. This CDR3 region has 17 residues. The CDR3 DNA reads as TGCGCCAGCAGCTCCCGTCTTGGACTAGCGGGAGTGGATGAGCAGTTCTTC. Translating gives CASSSRLGLAGVDEQFF.

The V gene is TRBV7-2, the J gene TRBJ2-3; TRBD2 matches at 8 bases. The CDR3 contains 17 residues. Trimming at V came to 6 bases and at J to 4 bases, leaving 15 bases not matched to a gene. CDR1 and CDR2 from the germline V gene are SGHTA and FQGNSA. CDR3: CASSQTQAGVRPDTQYF. The CDR3 nucleotides are TGTGCCAGCAGTCAAACCCAAGCGGGAGTCCGTCCAGATACGCAGTATTTT.

The chain is built from TRBV30 and TRBJ2-5; maybe TRBD2 (6 bases). Germline-derived CDR1 and CDR2 are GTSNPN and SVGIG (reference sequence). Trimming removed 3 bases from V and 6 bases from J, with 17 bases in between. This CDR3 comprises 14 residues. CDR3 protein: CAWRGGLSVQTQYF. DNA of the CDR3: TGTGCCTGGAGGGGAGGACTCTCCGTACAGACCCAGTACTTC.

The CDR3 loop is CASSPRRTVNTEAFF. As DNA, the CDR3 is TGTGCCAGCAGCCCCCGGAGGACAGTGAACACTGAAGCTTTCTTT. The chain is built from TRBV13 and TRBJ1-1, with D maybe TRBD1 (6 bases). Germline V gene data show CDR1 as PRHDT and CDR2 as FYEKMQ (reference sequence). The CDR3 runs 15 residues. The V end was cut by 5 bases, the J end by 0 bases, with 13 bases between.

The V and J genes are TRBV7-2 and TRBJ2-3, with TRBD2 identical over 8 bases. The CDR3 has 16 residues. Germline V lookup: CDR1 SGHTA, CDR2 FQGNSA. After removal of 1 base from V and 0 bases from J, the junction contained 3 bases not matched to a gene. CDR3 region: CASSLDTSGSTDTQYF. The CDR3 region has the DNA TGTGCCAGCAGCTTAGATACTAGCGGAAGCACAGATACGCAGTATTTT.

V and J are TRBV27 and TRBJ2-7; weak D call: TRBD1 (6 bases). Germline assignment: CDR1 MNHEY and CDR2 SMNVEV (reference sequence). The CDR3 loop spans 12 amino acids. The germline V and J ends were trimmed by 11 bases and 3 bases, with 14 bases remaining between them. CDR3 residues: CAGTTRGYEQYF. The CDR3 nucleotides read TGTGCCGGGACGACCAGGGGCTACGAGCAGTACTTC.

The chain links TRBV30 to TRBJ1-2; 11 bases agree with TRBD1. The junction had 4 bases not matched to a gene; V was cut back by 2 bases and J by 8 bases. This CDR3 region has 13 residues. Germline assignment: CDR1 GTSNPN and CDR2 SVGIG (reference sequence). Here the CDR3 reads CAWSQGQGEGYTF. CDR3 nucleotide sequence: TGTGCCTGGAGTCAGGGACAGGGGGAAGGCTACACCTTC.

V and J are TRBV7-2 and TRBJ1-1, with D possibly being TRBD1 (6 bases). This CDR3 spans 14 amino acids. V dropped 3 bases and J dropped 4 bases, with 12 bases sitting between them. Germline CDR1 SGHTA, CDR2 FQGNSA. The CDR3 here is CASSFWGQGTEAFF. The CDR3 DNA follows: TGTGCCAGCAGCTTTTGGGGGCAGGGCACTGAAGCTTTCTTT.

The chain recombines TRBV6-5 with TRBJ1-1; D unclear. The germline gives CDR1 MNHEY, CDR2 SVGAGI. V lost 2 bases to trimming and J lost 12 bases, with 10 bases between them. The CDR3 covers 11 residues. CDR3 amino acids: CASSYPSGTFF. The CDR3 DNA is TGTGCCAGCAGTTACCCCTCGGGGACTTTCTTT.

The chain has TRBV24-1 and TRBJ2-2, with D tentatively TRBD2 (6 bases). Trimming removed 10 bases at V and 2 bases at J, with 10 bases between. CDR3 length: 13 residues. In germline, CDR1 is KGHDR, CDR2 SFDVKD. The CDR3 DNA is TGTGCCACGGGGAGGCTTAACACCGGGGAGCTGTTTTTT. As protein: CATGRLNTGELFF.